This TCR beta chain originates from a study of blood T cell repertoires in COVID-19. On the study more broadly: COVID-19 samples from acute and convalescent phases originated in the United States, Italy and Spain.

How the authors handled the data: Researchers report that nucleated cell counts were estimated from reference gene primer amplification. The repertoire was sequenced with immunoSEQ multiplex PCR; TCRdb's copy has only in-frame clones and lacks some. V and J calls and clone size are those listed in that table; D and trimming were worked out from the DNA. The sample records 100,000 to 150,000 clones, roughly 77% being singletons. Germline V gives CDR1 MDHEN, CDR2 SYDVKM. This CDR3 region has 15 residues. The V segment lost 7 bases and the J segment 0 bases; nucleotides outside the gene matches: 6. Sequenced input: peripheral blood. The origin of this receptor is a man aged 55 to 69 with active or convalescent COVID-19. This sequence joins TRBV28 and TRBJ2-1, with 7 bases aligning to TRBD2. The CDR3 region has the DNA TGTGCCAGCAAGGTTGGCGGGAGCTCCTACAATGAGCAGTTCTTC. This gives the protein CASKVGGSSYNEQFF.